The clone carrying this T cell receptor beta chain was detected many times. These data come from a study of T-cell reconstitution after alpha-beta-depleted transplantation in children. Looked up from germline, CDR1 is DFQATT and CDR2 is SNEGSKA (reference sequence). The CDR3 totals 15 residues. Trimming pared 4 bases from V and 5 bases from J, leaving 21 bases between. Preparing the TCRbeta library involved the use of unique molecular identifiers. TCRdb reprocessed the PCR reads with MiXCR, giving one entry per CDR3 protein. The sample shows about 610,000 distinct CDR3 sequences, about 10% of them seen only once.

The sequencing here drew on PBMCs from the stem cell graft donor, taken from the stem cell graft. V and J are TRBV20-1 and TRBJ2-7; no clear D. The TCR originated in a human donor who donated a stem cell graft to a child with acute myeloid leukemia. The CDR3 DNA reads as TGCAGTGCTACCCCCATTGGGGTCCTAAAGGACGAGCAGTACTTC. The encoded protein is CSATPIGVLKDEQYF.